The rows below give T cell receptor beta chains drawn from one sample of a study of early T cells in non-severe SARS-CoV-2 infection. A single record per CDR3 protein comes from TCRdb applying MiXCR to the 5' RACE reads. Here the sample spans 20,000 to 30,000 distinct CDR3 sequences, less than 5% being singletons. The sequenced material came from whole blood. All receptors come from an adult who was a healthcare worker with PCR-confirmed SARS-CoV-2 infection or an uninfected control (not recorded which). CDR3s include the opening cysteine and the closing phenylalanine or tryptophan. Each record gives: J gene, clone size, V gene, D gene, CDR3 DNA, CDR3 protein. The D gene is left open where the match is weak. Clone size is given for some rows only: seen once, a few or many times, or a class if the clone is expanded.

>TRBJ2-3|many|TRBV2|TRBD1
TGTGCCAGCAGTTGGGGACAGGGAACAGATACGCAGTATTTT
CASSWGQGTDTQYF
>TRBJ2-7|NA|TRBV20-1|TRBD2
TGCAGTGCGGGGAGCGGGAGCTCCTACGAGCAGTACTTC
CSAGSGSSYEQYF
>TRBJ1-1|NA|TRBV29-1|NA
TGCAGCGTTGTACCAAAGCGGGGTGACTCAAGGGCTTTCTTT
CSVVPKRGDSRAFF
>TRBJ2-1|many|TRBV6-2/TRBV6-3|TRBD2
TGTGCCGTCCGACTAGCGGGAGGCAATGAGCAGTTCTTC
CAVRLAGGNEQFF
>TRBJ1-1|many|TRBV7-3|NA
TGTGCCAGCAGCTTACAGCCGAACACTGAAGCTTTCTTT
CASSLQPNTEAFF
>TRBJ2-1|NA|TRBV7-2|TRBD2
TGTGCCAGCAGCCCGACTAGCGGGACCACGTACAATGAGCAGTTCTTC
CASSPTSGTTYNEQFF
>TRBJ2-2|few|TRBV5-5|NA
TGTGCCAGCAGCTGGGGGGTCACCGGGGAGCTGTTTTTT
CASSWGVTGELFF
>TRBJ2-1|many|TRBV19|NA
TGTGCCAGTAGTATCGACGGGAGAGCCCTGGATGAGCAGTTCTTC
CASSIDGRALDEQFF
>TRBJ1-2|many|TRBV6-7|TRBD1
TGTGCCAGCAGCCGGACAACAGGGGTGGACCCTCCCGGCTACACCTTC
CASSRTTGVDPPGYTF
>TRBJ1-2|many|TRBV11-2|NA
TGTGCCAGCAGCAAGGATATCAACGGATATGGCTACACCTTC
CASSKDINGYGYTF
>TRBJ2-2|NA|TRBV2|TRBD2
TGTGCCAGCACCCTGACTAGCGGGAGAACCGGGGAGCTGTTTTTT
CASTLTSGRTGELFF
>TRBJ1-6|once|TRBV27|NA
TGTGCCAGCAGTTTATTAAACCTGATGGATTCACCCCTCCACTTT
CASSLLNLMDSPLHF
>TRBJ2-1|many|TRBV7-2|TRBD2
TGTGCCAGCAGCCCGGGGGGACTAGCGGGAGAGGATGAGCAGTTCTTC
CASSPGGLAGEDEQFF
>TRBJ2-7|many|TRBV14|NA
TGTGCCAGCAGCCAAGCCAGTCCCTACGAGCAGTACTTC
CASSQASPYEQYF
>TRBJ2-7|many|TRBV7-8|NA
TGTGCCAGCAGCCTCGGACGGACTTCCTACGAGCAGTACTTC
CASSLGRTSYEQYF
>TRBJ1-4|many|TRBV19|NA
TGTGCCAGTAGGTCCGAAGGGGATGTAGAAAAACTGTTTTTT
CASRSEGDVEKLFF
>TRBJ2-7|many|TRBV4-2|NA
TGTGCCAGCAGTCCGGTACCCGAGGACGAGCAGTACTTC
CASSPVPEDEQYF
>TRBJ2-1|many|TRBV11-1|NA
TGTGCCAGCAGGCCAACAGGGTCCAATGAGCAGTTCTTC
CASRPTGSNEQFF
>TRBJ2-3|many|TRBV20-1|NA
TGCAGTGCTAGAGATATTAGGGCGTCCGATACGCAGTATTTT
CSARDIRASDTQYF
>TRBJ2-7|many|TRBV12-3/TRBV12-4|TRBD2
TGTGCCAGCAGTCAGGGACTAGCGGGAGAGTACGAGCAGTACTTC
CASSQGLAGEYEQYF
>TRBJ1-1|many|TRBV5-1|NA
TGCGCCAGCAGCTTATCGGCCAGAGGCGAAGCTTTCTTT
CASSLSARGEAFF
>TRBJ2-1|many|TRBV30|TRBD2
TGTGCCTCTCAAGCGGGAGACTCCCACAATGAGCAGTTCTTC
CASQAGDSHNEQFF
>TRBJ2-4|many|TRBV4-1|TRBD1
TGCGCCAGCAGCCAAGAGGGTACCGGACAGGGGACCAAAAACATTCAGTACTTC
CASSQEGTGQGTKNIQYF
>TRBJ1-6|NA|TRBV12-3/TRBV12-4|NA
TGTGCCAGCAGGTTGACGGGTTCACCCCTCCACTTT
CASRLTGSPLHF
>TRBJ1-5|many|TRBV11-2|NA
TGTGCCAGCAGCTTAGAATGGAGCAATCAGCCCCAGCATTTT
CASSLEWSNQPQHF
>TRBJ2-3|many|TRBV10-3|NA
TGTGCCATCACTACAGAGGGTGGCGGTGCAGATACGCAGTATTTT
CAITTEGGGADTQYF
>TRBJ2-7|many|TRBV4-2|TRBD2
TGTGCCAGCAGCCAAACTAGCGGGATCTACGAGCAGTACTTC
CASSQTSGIYEQYF
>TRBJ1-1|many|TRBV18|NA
TGTGCCAGCTCACCACCGAACAGGGAGGGCACTGAAGCTTTCTTT
CASSPPNREGTEAFF
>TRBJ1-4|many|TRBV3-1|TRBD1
TGTGCCAGCAGCCCCCTCGGGACAGGGGGCGACGATGAAAAACTGTTTTTT
CASSPLGTGGDDEKLFF
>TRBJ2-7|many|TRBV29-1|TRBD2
TGCAGCGCCGTTAGCGGGATAGGCTACGAGCAGTACTTC
CSAVSGIGYEQYF
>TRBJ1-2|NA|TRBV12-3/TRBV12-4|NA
TGTGCCAGCAGGCCCTCGAGTTGGAATTCCTATGGCTACACCTTC
CASRPSSWNSYGYTF
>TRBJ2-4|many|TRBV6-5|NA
TGTGCCAGCAGTTATTCCTCCTTGGCGGTAGCCAAAAACATTCAGTACTTC
CASSYSSLAVAKNIQYF
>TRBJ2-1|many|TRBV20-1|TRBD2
TGCAGTGCTAGAGATCAACTAGCGGCCGGCAATGAGCAGTTCTTC
CSARDQLAAGNEQFF
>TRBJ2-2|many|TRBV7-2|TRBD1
TGTGCCAGCAGCCAAGACAGGGAACCCGGGGAGCTGTTTTTT
CASSQDREPGELFF
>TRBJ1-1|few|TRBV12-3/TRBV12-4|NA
TGTGCCAGCAGTTTAGAACAGGGTTTGACTGAAGCTTTCTTT
CASSLEQGLTEAFF
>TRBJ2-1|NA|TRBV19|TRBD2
TGTGCCAGTAGTATGCACCAACTAGCGGGGAATCTCAATGAGCAGTTCTTC
CASSMHQLAGNLNEQFF
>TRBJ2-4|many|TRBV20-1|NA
TGCAGTGCCGGCCCCCCAGCCAAAAACATTCAGTACTTC
CSAGPPAKNIQYF
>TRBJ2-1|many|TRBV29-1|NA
TGCAGCGTTGAAGATCCTGGACAAAGCTCCTACAATGAGCAGTTCTTC
CSVEDPGQSSYNEQFF
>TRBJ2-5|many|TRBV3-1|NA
TGTGCCAGCAGCGCGGGAGAGACCCAGTACTTC
CASSAGETQYF
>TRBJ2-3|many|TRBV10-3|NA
TGTGCCATCAGTGACCCGACACCTAGCACAGATACGCAGTATTTT
CAISDPTPSTDTQYF
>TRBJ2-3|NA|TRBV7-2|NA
TGTGCCAGCAGCTCCGACCGGGGAGATACGCAGTATTTT
CASSSDRGDTQYF
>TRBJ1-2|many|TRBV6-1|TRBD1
TGTGCCAGCAGTGCGGGACAGTCTATAAACTATGGCTACACCTTC
CASSAGQSINYGYTF
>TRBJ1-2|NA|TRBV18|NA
TGTGCCAGCTCACCACGGGAGCAGGGAGTTGGCTATGGCTACACCTTC
CASSPREQGVGYGYTF
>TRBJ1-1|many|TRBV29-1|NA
TGCAGCGTTGAGGTAACATTGAACACTGAAGCTTTCTTT
CSVEVTLNTEAFF
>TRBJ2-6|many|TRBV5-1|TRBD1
TGCGCCAGCAGCTTGGGACAGGGGACCTCTGGGGCCAACGTCCTGACTTTC
CASSLGQGTSGANVLTF
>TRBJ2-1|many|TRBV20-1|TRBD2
TGCAGTGCTAATAACCCGATGCTAGCGGGACGTCAAGACAATGAGCAGTTCTTC
CSANNPMLAGRQDNEQFF
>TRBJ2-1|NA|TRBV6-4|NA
TGTGCCAGCAGTGCTAGCAGGAGAAACAATGAGCAGTTCTTC
CASSASRRNNEQFF
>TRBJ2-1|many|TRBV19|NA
TGTCAACGGTGGGCTAGCCGCAATGAGCAGTTCTTC
CQRWASRNEQFF
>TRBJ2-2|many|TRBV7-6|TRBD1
TGTGCCAGCAGCCCAGGGACAGGGGGTTCCGGGGAGCTGTTTTTT
CASSPGTGGSGELFF
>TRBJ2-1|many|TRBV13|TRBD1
TGTGCCAGCAGCTTACGACAGGGGGCAATCGATGAGCAGTTCTTC
CASSLRQGAIDEQFF
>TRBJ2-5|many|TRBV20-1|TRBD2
TGCAGTGCGGCGGAGCGGGGCGTAGTCCAAGAGACCCAGTACTTC
CSAAERGVVQETQYF
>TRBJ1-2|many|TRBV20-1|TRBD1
TGCAGTGCTAGGGACAGGAGAAGAGGAGGCTACACCTTC
CSARDRRRGGYTF
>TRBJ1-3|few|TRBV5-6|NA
TGTGCCAGCAGCTTGGCGGGGATTACCATGGACACCATATATTTT
CASSLAGITMDTIYF
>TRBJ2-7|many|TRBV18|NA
TGTGCCAGCTCGGCGGCTGACGGGATATACGAGCAGTACTTC
CASSAADGIYEQYF
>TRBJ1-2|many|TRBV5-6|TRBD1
TGTGCCAGCAGCGGGGACAGGAACTATGGCTACACCTTC
CASSGDRNYGYTF